There are many counts of the clone carrying this T cell receptor beta chain. What it binds is not known. The cDNA came from 5'RACE, which used 10-nucleotide random UMIs. TCRdb itself ran the 5' RACE reads through MiXCR, one entry per CDR3 protein. The sample lists about 21,000 distinct CDR3 sequences; less than 8% were seen once. The data were obtained in a study of neurological immune-mediated disorders. Study results and limitations: The greatest TCR clonal expansion appeared in HTLV-1-associated myelopathy and the smallest, falling below healthy controls, in multiple sclerosis.

The T cells used for sorted libraries numbered roughly 1 million, either CD4+ or CD8+. Per the germline V gene, CDR1 is SGDLS and CDR2 is YYNGEE. Trimming left V 3 bases short and J 6 bases short, with 19 bases between. The CDR3 runs to 16 residues. V gene TRBV9 combines with J gene TRBJ1-3; D may be TRBD1 (6 bases). Sequenced input: CD8+ T cells from blood. This receptor was obtained from a man aged 18 to 29 in good health. The CDR3 DNA is TGTGCCAGCAGCGCCCTTCCCCAGGGGACTAAAAACACCATATATTTT. It yields the protein CASSALPQGTKNTIYF.